Listed below are T cell receptor beta chains from one sample, sequenced in a study of blood T cell repertoires in COVID-19. The repertoire was sequenced with immunoSEQ multiplex PCR; TCRdb's copy has only in-frame clones and lacks some. The table has about 190,000 clones, roughly 81% seen once. Sequencing was performed on peripheral blood. All receptors derive from a woman aged 70-85 years with active or convalescent COVID-19. The conserved cysteine and the conserved F or W are not part of the CDR3 here. The order of the fields is V gene, J gene, CDR3 protein.

v_gene: TRBV6-5; j_gene: TRBJ2-7; CDR3aa: AVAGRGRAAEQY
v_gene: TRBV3-1/TRBV3-2; j_gene: TRBJ2-5; CDR3aa: ASSQGIRLAVQETQY
v_gene: TRBV19; j_gene: TRBJ2-7; CDR3aa: ASSQVLASNYYYEQY
v_gene: TRBV15; j_gene: TRBJ1-1; CDR3aa: ATSRRAAANTEAF
v_gene: TRBV5-1; j_gene: TRBJ2-5; CDR3aa: ASSPRGAGETQY
v_gene: TRBV5-1; j_gene: TRBJ2-7; CDR3aa: APSWAGGGGRAGEQY
v_gene: TRBV7-6; j_gene: TRBJ2-1; CDR3aa: ASSSGYGRERYEQF
v_gene: TRBV11-2; j_gene: TRBJ2-7; CDR3aa: ASTPPASGSVGSEQY
v_gene: TRBV2; j_gene: TRBJ2-5; CDR3aa: ASSDLAGGETQY
v_gene: TRBV24-1; j_gene: TRBJ2-1; CDR3aa: ATSDLERYDHLNEQF
v_gene: TRBV10-3; j_gene: TRBJ1-1; CDR3aa: ATGQGGGTEAF
v_gene: TRBV28; j_gene: TRBJ1-1; CDR3aa: ASGTGMNTEAF
v_gene: TRBV6-2/TRBV6-3; j_gene: TRBJ2-4; CDR3aa: ASSNEGLVQY
v_gene: TRBV15; j_gene: TRBJ1-4; CDR3aa: ATSRGWSYLSNEKLF
v_gene: TRBV7-6; j_gene: TRBJ2-7; CDR3aa: ASSLKGGFYEQY
v_gene: TRBV19; j_gene: TRBJ1-6; CDR3aa: ASSPLPPGQIYNSPLH
v_gene: TRBV18; j_gene: TRBJ2-5; CDR3aa: ASSPTGAKETQY
v_gene: TRBV29-1; j_gene: TRBJ2-7; CDR3aa: SVTGTSGSAAYEQY
v_gene: TRBV30; j_gene: TRBJ2-1; CDR3aa: AWSVPWTSGSNEQF
v_gene: TRBV27; j_gene: TRBJ2-3; CDR3aa: ASRPGLAGVFPDTQY
v_gene: TRBV19; j_gene: TRBJ1-2; CDR3aa: ASSREQGVHYGYT
v_gene: TRBV30; j_gene: TRBJ1-6; CDR3aa: AWTWTLDSPLH
v_gene: TRBV7-8; j_gene: TRBJ2-1; CDR3aa: ASFRGESSYNEQF
v_gene: TRBV14; j_gene: TRBJ2-7; CDR3aa: ASSSDRKISYEQY
v_gene: TRBV12-3/TRBV12-4; j_gene: TRBJ1-1; CDR3aa: ASSLSQNTEAF
v_gene: TRBV18; j_gene: TRBJ2-1; CDR3aa: ASSPLASGGHPSYNEQF
v_gene: TRBV11-2; j_gene: TRBJ2-1; CDR3aa: ASSLDLRGSRF
v_gene: TRBV19; j_gene: TRBJ1-2; CDR3aa: ASSMAGGYT
v_gene: TRBV7-2; j_gene: TRBJ2-7; CDR3aa: ASSQRQGRYEQY
v_gene: TRBV6-4; j_gene: TRBJ2-7; CDR3aa: ASSARTGGRVADPYEQY
v_gene: TRBV28; j_gene: TRBJ1-2; CDR3aa: ASSFPLTGNYGYT
v_gene: TRBV6-1; j_gene: TRBJ2-6; CDR3aa: ASSDGTGGFSGANVLT
v_gene: TRBV19; j_gene: TRBJ1-3; CDR3aa: ASSPGGSSGNTIY
v_gene: TRBV3-1/TRBV3-2; j_gene: TRBJ2-1; CDR3aa: ASSQDGSSYNEQF
v_gene: TRBV18; j_gene: TRBJ1-1; CDR3aa: ASRFTENTEAF
v_gene: TRBV28; j_gene: TRBJ1-4; CDR3aa: ASSLSGTGLNEKLF
v_gene: TRBV24-1; j_gene: TRBJ1-1; CDR3aa: ATSGQGSAEAF
v_gene: TRBV11-2; j_gene: TRBJ1-2; CDR3aa: ASSLLTGIIYT
v_gene: TRBV6-4; j_gene: TRBJ2-3; CDR3aa: ATRPGGGDTQY
v_gene: TRBV5-1; j_gene: TRBJ2-3; CDR3aa: ASSHSGGGTDTQY
v_gene: TRBV7-2; j_gene: TRBJ2-2; CDR3aa: ASSPTGGWTGELF
v_gene: TRBV27; j_gene: TRBJ1-4; CDR3aa: ASSTRLRRANEKLF